The rows below give T cell receptor beta chains drawn from one sample of a study of naive CD8 T cells in extremely preterm neonates. The protocol was immunoSEQ multiplex PCR, while the TCRdb copy is restricted to in-frame clones and leaves out a portion. This sample carries under 7,000 clones, approximately 96% of them seen once, and the ten largest clones take 8.5% to 10%. Sample: naive CD8+ T cells from blood. These receptors all stem from a human donor in good health. CDR3s include the opening cysteine and the closing phenylalanine or tryptophan. A D gene is named only where the DNA matches it firmly. Clone size appears in some rows only: once, few, many, or a class for an expanded clone.

TRBJ2-1 | TRBV10-3 | - | TRBD2 | TGTGCCATCGGGCGGGGGGGCCATGAGCAGTTCTTC | CAIGRGGHEQFF
TRBJ1-2 | TRBV28 | - | TRBD1 | TGTGCCAGCAGACGTCTGACAGGGGGCTCCACTAATAACTATGGCTACACCTTC | CASRRLTGGSTNNYGYTF
TRBJ2-7 | TRBV27 | - | - | TGTGCCAGCAGTTTCCAGGGGGGCCTCTACGAGCAGTACTTC | CASSFQGGLYEQYF
TRBJ2-5 | TRBV13 | - | TRBD1 | TGTGCCAGCAGCTACGTGGGACAGGGGGCCCCTAAAGAGACCCAGTACTTC | CASSYVGQGAPKETQYF
TRBJ1-6 | TRBV6-1 | - | - | TGTGCCAGCGCCCCGGGGAAAGCTAGTTCACCCCTCCACTTT | CASAPGKASSPLHF
TRBJ1-2 | TRBV5-5 | - | TRBD1 | TGTGCCAGCAGCTATTACAGGGGGCCTAACTATGGCTACACCTTC | CASSYYRGPNYGYTF
TRBJ2-1 | TRBV4-3 | - | TRBD2 | TGCGCCAGCAGCCAAGAAATTTTGGTACTAGCGGGAAAATTCTTC | CASSQEILVLAGKFF
TRBJ1-1 | TRBV19 | - | - | TGTGCCAGTAGTATCGCGGCGGGGTTGAACACTGAAGCTTTCTTT | CASSIAAGLNTEAFF
TRBJ2-1 | TRBV2 | - | TRBD2 | TGTGCCAGCAGGAGGGCCGGGACTAGTTCCTACAATGAGCAGTTCTTC | CASRRAGTSSYNEQFF
TRBJ2-1 | TRBV5-6 | - | TRBD2 | TGTGCCAGCAGCTTATGGGGGCTAGCGGGAGATCTGGATGAGCAGTTCTTC | CASSLWGLAGDLDEQFF
TRBJ2-1 | TRBV11-3 | - | TRBD2 | TGTGCCAGCAGCTTGGCGGGGGGGCCCTACAATGAGCAGTTCTTC | CASSLAGGPYNEQFF
TRBJ1-2 | TRBV14 | - | TRBD1 | TGTGCCAGCAGCCTCGTACAGGGGGAGCTTGGTGGCTACACCTTC | CASSLVQGELGGYTF
TRBJ2-1 | TRBV2 | - | TRBD2 | TGTGCCAGCCTTGGGGGTAGCGGGACCTACAATGAGCAGTTCTTC | CASLGGSGTYNEQFF
TRBJ2-1 | TRBV10-3 | once | TRBD2 | TGTGCCATCAGCCCCGGGGGGGTAGCATACAATGAGCAGTTCTTC | CAISPGGVAYNEQFF
TRBJ2-1 | TRBV19 | - | - | TGTGCCAGTCGATCGGGAGCCAATGAGCAGTTCTTC | CASRSGANEQFF
TRBJ2-1 | TRBV9 | - | TRBD1 | TGTGCCAGCAGCGCTGGGACAGGGGATTACAATGAGCAGTTCTTC | CASSAGTGDYNEQFF
TRBJ1-2 | TRBV15 | - | - | TGTGCCACCAGCAGTCGCCTCGGGACATTGGACTCCTTC | CATSSRLGTLDSF
TRBJ2-1 | TRBV27 | - | TRBD2 | TGTGCCAGCAGTCTCGGACTAGCATCCTACAATGAGCAGTTCTTC | CASSLGLASYNEQFF
TRBJ2-1 | TRBV7-8 | - | TRBD1 | TGTGCCAGCAGCGCAAGACAGGGGCGTGAGCAGTTCTTC | CASSARQGREQFF
TRBJ2-7 | TRBV2 | - | - | TGTGCCAGCAGCGAAAGCTTCCACGAGCAGTACTTC | CASSESFHEQYF
TRBJ1-1 | TRBV29-1 | - | - | TGCAGCGTTGAGAGGGTGGCTGAAGCTTTCTTT | CSVERVAEAFF